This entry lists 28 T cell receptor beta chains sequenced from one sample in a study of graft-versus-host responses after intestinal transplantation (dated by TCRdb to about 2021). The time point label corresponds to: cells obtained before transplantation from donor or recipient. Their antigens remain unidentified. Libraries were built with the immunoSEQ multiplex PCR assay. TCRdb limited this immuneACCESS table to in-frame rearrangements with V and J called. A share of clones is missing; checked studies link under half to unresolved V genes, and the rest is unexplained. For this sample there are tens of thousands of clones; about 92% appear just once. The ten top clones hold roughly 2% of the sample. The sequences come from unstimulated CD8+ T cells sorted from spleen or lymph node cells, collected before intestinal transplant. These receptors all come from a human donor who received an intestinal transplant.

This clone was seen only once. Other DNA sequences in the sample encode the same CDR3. This CDR3 reads CAISPDRAKNIQYF. Here the CDR3 DNA reads TGTGCCATCAGTCCGGACAGAGCCAAAAACATTCAGTACTTC. The chain joins TRBV10-3 to TRBJ2-4, with D tentatively TRBD1 (6 bases). The CDR3 consists of 14 residues. Trimming removed 5 bases at V and 0 bases at J, with 8 bases between. The germline gives CDR1 ENHRY, CDR2 SYGVKD.

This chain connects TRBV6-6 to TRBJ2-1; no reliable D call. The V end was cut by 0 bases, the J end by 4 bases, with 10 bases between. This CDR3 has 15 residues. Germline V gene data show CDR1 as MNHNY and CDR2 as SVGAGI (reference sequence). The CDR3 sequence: CASSYSLLSYNEQFF. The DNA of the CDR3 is TGTGCCAGCAGTTACTCCCTGCTGAGTTACAATGAGCAGTTCTTC.

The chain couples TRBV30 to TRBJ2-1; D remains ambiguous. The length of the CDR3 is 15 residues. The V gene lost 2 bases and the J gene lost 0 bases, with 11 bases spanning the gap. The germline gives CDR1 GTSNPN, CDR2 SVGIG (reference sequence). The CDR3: CAWSIEKSSYNEQFF. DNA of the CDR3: TGTGCCTGGAGTATTGAGAAGAGCTCCTACAATGAGCAGTTCTTC.

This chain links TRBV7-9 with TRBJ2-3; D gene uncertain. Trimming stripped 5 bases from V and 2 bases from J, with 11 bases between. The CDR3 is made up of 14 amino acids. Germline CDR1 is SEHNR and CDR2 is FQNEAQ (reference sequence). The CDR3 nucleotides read TGTGCCAGCAGCCTTCTAGACCTCACAGATACGCAGTATTTT. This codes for CASSLLDLTDTQYF.

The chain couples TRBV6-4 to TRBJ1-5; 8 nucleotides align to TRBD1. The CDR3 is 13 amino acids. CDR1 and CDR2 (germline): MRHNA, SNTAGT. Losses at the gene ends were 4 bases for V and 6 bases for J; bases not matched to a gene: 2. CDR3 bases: TGTGCCAGCAGTGCAGGGGGCGGTCAGCCCCAGCATTTT. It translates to CASSAGGGQPQHF.

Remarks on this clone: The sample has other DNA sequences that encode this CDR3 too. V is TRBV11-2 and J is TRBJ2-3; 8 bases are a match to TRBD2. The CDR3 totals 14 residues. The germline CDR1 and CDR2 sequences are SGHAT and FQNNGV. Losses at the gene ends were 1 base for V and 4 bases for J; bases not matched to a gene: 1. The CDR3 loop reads CASSLAGGPDTQYF. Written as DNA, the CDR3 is TGTGCCAGCAGCTTAGCGGGGGGGCCAGATACGCAGTATTTT.

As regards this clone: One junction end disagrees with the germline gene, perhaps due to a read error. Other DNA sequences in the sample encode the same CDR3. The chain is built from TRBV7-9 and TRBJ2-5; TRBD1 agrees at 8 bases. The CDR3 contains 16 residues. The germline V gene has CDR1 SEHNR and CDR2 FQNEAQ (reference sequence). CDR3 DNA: TGTGCCAGTAGCTTAGGAGGGACAGGAGGAATAGAGACCCAGTACTTC. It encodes CASSLGGTGGIETQYF.

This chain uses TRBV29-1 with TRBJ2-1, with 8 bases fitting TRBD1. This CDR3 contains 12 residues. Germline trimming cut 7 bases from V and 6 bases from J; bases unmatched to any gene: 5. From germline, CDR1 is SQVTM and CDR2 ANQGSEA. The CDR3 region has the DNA TGCAGCGCCCCGGGACAGGTCAATGAGCAGTTCTTC. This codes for CSAPGQVNEQFF.

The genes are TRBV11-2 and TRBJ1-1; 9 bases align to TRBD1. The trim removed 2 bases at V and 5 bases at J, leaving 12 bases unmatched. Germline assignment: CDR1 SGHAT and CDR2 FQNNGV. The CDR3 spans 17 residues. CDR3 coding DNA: TGTGCCAGCAGCTTATGGGTAGGACAGGGGACGGTAACTGAAGCTTTCTTT. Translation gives CASSLWVGQGTVTEAFF. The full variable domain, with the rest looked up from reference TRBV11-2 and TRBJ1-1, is EAGVAQSPRYKIIEKRQSVAFWCNPISGHATLYWYQQILGQGPKLLIQFQNNGVVDDSQLPKDRFSAERLKGVDSTLKIQPAKLEDSAVYLCASSLWVGQGTVTEAFFGQGTRLTVV.

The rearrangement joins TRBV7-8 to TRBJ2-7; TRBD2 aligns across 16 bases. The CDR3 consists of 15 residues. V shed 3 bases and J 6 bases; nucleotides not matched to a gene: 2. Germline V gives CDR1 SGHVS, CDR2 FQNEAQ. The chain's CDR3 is CASSFGTSGGAEQYF. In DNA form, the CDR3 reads TGTGCCAGCAGCTTCGGGACTAGCGGGGGGGCCGAGCAGTACTTC.

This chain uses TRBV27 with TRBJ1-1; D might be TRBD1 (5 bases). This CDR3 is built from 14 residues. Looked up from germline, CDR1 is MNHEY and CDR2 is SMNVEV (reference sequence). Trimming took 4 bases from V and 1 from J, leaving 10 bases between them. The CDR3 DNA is TGTGCCAGCAGTTACGGCGGGGCGAACACTGAAGCTTTCTTT. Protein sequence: CASSYGGANTEAFF.

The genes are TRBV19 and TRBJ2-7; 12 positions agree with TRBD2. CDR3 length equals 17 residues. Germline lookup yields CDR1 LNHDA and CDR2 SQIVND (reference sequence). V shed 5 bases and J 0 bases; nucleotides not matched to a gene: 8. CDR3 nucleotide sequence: TGTGCCAGTAGTCAGACTAGCGGGGGCCCTCTCTCCTACGAGCAGTACTTC. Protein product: CASSQTSGGPLSYEQYF. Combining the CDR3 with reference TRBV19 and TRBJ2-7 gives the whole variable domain DGGITQSPKYLFRKEGQNVTLSCEQNLNHDAMYWYRQDPGQGLRLIYYSQIVNDFQKGDIAEGYSVSREKKESFPLTVTSAQKNPTAFYLCASSQTSGGPLSYEQYFGPGTRLTVT.

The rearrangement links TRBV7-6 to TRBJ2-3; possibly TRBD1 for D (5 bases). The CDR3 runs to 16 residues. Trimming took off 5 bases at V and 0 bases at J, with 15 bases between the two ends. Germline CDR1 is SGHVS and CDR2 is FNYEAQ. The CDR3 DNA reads TGTGCCAGCAGCCCGACAGAGGCCCCTAGCACAGATACGCAGTATTTT. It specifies CASSPTEAPSTDTQYF.

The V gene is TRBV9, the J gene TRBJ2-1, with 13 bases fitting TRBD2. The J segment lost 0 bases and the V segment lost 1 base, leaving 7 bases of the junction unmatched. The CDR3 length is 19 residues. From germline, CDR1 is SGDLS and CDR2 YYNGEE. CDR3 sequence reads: CASSVSGLAGVSSYNEQFF. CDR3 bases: TGTGCCAGCAGCGTAAGTGGACTAGCGGGGGTAAGCTCCTACAATGAGCAGTTCTTC.

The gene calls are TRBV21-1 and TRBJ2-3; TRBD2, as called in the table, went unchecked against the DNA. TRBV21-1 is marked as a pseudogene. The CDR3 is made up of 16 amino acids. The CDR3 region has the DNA TGTGCCAGCAGATTATCGACCGGGACTAGCACAGATACGCAGTATTTT. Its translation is CASRLSTGTSTDTQYF.

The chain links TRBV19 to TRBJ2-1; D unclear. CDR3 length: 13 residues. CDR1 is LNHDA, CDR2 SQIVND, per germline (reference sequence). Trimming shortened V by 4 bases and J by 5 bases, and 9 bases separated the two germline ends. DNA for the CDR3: TGTGCCAGTAGTACCTACCGGGACAATGAGCAGTTCTTC. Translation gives CASSTYRDNEQFF.

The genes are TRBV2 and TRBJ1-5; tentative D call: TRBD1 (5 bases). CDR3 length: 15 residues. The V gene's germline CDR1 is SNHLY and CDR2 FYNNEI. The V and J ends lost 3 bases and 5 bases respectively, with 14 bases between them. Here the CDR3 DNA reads TGTGCCAGCAGTGAGGGGCGGGGCGGGGATCAGCCCCAGCATTTT. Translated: CASSEGRGGDQPQHF. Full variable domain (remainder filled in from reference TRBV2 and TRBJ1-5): EPEVTQTPSHQVTQMGQEVILRCVPISNHLYFYWYRQILGQKVEFLVSFYNNEISEKSEIFDDQFSVERPDGSNFTLKIRSTKLEDSAMYFCASSEGRGGDQPQHFGDGTRLSIL.

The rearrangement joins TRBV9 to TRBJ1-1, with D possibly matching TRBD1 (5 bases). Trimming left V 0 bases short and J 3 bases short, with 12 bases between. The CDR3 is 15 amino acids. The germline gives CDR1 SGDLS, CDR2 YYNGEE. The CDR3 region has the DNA TGTGCCAGCAGCGTAGGGGGCACATGGGACACTGAAGCTTTCTTT. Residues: CASSVGGTWDTEAFF.

The CDR3 reads CASSYSGGQNTEAFF. CDR3 nucleotides: TGTGCCAGCAGTTACTCGGGCGGACAGAACACTGAAGCTTTCTTT. The V gene is TRBV6-5, the J gene TRBJ1-1; D may be TRBD1 (5 bases). Looked up from germline, CDR1 is MNHEY and CDR2 is SVGAGI. Trimming shortened V by 0 bases and J by 1 base, and 9 bases separated the two germline ends. The CDR3 runs 15 residues.

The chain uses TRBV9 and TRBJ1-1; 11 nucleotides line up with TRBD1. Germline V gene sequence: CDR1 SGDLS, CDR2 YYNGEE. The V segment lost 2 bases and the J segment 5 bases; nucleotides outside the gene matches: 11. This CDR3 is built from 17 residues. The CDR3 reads CASSVTGTGGGRTEAFF. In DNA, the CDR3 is TGTGCCAGCAGCGTCACCGGGACAGGGGGAGGGAGAACTGAAGCTTTCTTT.

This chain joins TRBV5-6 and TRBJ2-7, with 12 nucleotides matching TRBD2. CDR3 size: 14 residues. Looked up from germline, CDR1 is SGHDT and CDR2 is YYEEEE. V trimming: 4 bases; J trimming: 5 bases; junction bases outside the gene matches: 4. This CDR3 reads CASSLTSGGHEQYF. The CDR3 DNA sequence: TGTGCCAGCAGCCTGACTAGCGGGGGCCACGAGCAGTACTTC.

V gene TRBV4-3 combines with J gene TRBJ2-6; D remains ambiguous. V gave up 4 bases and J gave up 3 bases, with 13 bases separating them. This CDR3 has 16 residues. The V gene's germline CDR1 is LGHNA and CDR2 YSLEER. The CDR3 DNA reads TGCGCCAGCAGCCTCTCATCGGGTTTTGGGGCCAACGTCCTGACTTTC. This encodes CASSLSSGFGANVLTF.

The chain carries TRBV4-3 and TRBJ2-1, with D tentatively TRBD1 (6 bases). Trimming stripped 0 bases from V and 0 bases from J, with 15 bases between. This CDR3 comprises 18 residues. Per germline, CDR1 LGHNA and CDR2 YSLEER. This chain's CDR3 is CASSQDHPGDCSYNEQFF. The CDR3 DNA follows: TGCGCCAGCAGCCAAGATCATCCAGGGGATTGCTCCTACAATGAGCAGTTCTTC.

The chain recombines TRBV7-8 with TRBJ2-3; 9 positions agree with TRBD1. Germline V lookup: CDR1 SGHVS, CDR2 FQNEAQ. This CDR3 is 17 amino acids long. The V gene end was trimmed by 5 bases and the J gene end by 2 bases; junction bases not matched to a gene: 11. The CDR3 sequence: CASSTGTGTGNTDTQYF. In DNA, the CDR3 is TGTGCCAGCAGCACCGGAACCGGGACAGGGAACACAGATACGCAGTATTTT.

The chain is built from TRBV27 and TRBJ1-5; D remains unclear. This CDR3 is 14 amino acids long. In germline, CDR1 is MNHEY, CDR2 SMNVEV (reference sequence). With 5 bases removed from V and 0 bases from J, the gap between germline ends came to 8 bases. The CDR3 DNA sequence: TGTGCCAGCAGTATTAGTCATAGCAATCAGCCCCAGCATTTT. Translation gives CASSISHSNQPQHF.

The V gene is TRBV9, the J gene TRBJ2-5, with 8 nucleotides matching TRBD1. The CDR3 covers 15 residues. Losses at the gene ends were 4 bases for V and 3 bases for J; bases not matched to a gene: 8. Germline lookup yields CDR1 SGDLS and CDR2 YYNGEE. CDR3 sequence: CASSPIRGPEETQYF. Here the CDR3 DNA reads TGTGCCAGCAGCCCCATCAGGGGGCCGGAAGAGACCCAGTACTTC.

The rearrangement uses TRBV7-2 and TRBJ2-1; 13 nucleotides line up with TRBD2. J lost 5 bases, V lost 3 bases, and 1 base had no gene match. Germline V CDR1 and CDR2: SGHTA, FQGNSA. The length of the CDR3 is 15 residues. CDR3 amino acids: CASSFTSGGDNEQFF. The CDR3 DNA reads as TGTGCCAGCAGCTTTACTAGCGGGGGGGACAATGAGCAGTTCTTC.

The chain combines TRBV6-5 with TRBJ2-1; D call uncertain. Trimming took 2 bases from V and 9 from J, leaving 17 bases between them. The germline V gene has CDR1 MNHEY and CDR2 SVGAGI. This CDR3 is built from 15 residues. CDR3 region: CASSYKPASAGEQFF. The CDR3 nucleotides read TGTGCCAGCAGTTACAAGCCGGCATCGGCAGGTGAGCAGTTCTTC.